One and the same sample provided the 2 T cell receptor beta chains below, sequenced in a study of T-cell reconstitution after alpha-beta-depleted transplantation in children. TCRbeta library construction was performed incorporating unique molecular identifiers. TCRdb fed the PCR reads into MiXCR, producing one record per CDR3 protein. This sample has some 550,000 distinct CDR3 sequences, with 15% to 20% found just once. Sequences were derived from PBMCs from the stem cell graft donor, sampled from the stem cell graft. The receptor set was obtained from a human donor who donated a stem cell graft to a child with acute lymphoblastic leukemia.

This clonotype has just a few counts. The CDR3 region has the DNA TGCAGTGCTGGACTGGGAGGCGGGAGACCTTACGAGCAGTACTTC. It translates to CSAGLGGGRPYEQYF. This chain joins TRBV20-1 and TRBJ2-7, with 7 bases matching TRBD2. Trimming at V came to 5 bases and at J to 4 bases, leaving 14 bases not matched to a gene. Looked up from germline, CDR1 is DFQATT and CDR2 is SNEGSKA (reference sequence). The CDR3 totals 15 residues.

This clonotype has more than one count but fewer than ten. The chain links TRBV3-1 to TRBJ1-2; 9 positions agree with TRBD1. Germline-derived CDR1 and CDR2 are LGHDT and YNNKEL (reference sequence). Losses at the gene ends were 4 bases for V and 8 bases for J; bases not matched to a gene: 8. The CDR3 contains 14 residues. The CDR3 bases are TGTGCCAGCAGCCCCGGGACAGGGAAGAAGGGCTACACCTTC. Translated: CASSPGTGKKGYTF.